This T cell receptor beta chain was sequenced in a study of T cells after yellow fever vaccination. Germline V gives CDR1 SGHDT, CDR2 YYEEEE. Trimming cost V 0 bases and J 2 bases, with 10 bases left between them. The CDR3 sequence is 15 residues long. This clonotype was detected only a few times. TCRdb fed the 5' RACE reads into MiXCR, producing one record per CDR3 protein. The table lists approximately 510,000 distinct CDR3 sequences, just over 20% of them singletons. V and J are TRBV5-6 and TRBJ2-3; no reliable D call. The TCR comes from a man younger than 35 who received the YFV17D yellow fever vaccine. The specimen was PBMCs, collected less than 25 days after the first yellow fever vaccination. CDR3 in DNA: TGTGCCAGCAGCTTGGGCGGTTACAACACAGATACGCAGTATTTT. Its translation: CASSLGGYNTDTQYF. The entire variable domain, with the rest obtained from reference TRBV5-6 and TRBJ2-3, is as follows: DAGVTQSPTHLIKTRGQQVTLRCSPKSGHDTVSWYQQALGQGPQFIFQYYEEEERQRGNFPDRFSGHQFPNYSSELNVNALLLGDSALYLCASSLGGYNTDTQYFGPGTRLTVL.